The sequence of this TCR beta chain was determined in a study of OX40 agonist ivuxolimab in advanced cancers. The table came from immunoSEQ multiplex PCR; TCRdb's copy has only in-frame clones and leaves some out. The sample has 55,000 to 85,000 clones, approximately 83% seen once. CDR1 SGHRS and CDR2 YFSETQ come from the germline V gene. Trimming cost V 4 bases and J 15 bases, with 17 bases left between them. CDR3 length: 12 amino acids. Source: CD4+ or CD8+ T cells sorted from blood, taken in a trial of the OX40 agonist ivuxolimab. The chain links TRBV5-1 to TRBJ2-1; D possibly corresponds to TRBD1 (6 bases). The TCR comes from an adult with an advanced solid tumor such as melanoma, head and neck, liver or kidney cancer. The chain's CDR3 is CASSQNRVGRFF. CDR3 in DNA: TGCGCCAGCAGCCAAAACAGGGTCGGGCGGTTCTTC. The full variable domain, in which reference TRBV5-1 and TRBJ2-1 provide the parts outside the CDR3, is KAGVTQTPRYLIKTRGQQVTLSCSPISGHRSVSWYQQTPGQGLQFLFEYFSETQRNKGNFPGRFSGRQFSNSRSEMNVSTLELGDSALYLCASSQNRVGRFFGPGTRLTVL.